The clone carrying this TCR beta chain was found a few times. Described treatment: oral pan-JAK inhibitor, 5-10 mg twice daily. This specimen belongs to a study of CD8+ T cells in alopecia areata. Looked up from germline, CDR1 is LGHNA and CDR2 is YSLEER. The CDR3 has 13 amino acids. The ends were cut back, 6 bases at V and 0 bases at J, with 8 bases in the middle. cDNA prepared by RNA extraction and subsequent reverse transcription served as the template for sequencing. Data came from immunoSEQ multiplex PCR; TCRdb stores just in-frame clones and leaves some out. The table records 210,000 or so clones, 66% of them present only once.

The V gene is TRBV4-3, the J gene TRBJ1-2; the D gene is possibly TRBD1 (6 bases). The source material was CD4+ T cells sorted from blood, sampled at approximately week 44, from a patient treated with tofacitinib. This TCR was sampled from a human donor with alopecia areata. The CDR3 reads CASRAGANYGYTF. The CDR3 bases are TGCGCCAGCAGGGCAGGGGCTAACTATGGCTACACCTTC.